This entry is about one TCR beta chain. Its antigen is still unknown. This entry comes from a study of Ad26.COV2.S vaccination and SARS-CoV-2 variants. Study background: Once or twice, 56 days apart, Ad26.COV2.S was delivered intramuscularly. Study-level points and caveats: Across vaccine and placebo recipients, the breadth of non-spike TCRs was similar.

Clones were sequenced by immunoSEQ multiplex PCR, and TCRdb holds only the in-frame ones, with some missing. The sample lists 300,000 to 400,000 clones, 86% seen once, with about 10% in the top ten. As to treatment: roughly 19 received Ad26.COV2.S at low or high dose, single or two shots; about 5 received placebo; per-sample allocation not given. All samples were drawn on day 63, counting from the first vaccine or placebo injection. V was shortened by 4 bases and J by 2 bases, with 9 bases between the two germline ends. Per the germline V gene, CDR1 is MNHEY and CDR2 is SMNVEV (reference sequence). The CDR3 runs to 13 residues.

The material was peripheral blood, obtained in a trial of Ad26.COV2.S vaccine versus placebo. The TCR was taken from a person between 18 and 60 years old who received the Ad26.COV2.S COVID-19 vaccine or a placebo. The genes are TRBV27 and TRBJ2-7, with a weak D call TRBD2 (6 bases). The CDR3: CASSYAGTYEQYF. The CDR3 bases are TGTGCCAGCAGTTATGCGGGAACCTACGAGCAGTACTTC.